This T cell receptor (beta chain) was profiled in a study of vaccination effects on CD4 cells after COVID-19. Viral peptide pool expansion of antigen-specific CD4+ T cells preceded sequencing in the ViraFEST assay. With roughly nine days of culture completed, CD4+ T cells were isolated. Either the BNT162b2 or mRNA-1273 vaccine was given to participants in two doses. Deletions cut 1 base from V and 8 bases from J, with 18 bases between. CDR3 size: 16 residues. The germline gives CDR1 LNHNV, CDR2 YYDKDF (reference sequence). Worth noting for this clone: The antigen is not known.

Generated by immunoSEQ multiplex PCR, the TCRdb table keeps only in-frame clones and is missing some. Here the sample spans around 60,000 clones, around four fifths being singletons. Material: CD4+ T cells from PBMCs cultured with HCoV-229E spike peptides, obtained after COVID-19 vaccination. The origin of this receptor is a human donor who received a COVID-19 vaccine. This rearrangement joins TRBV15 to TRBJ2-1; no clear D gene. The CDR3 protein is CATSRVTGDTSDEQFF. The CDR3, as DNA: TGTGCCACCAGCAGAGTTACGGGCGACACAAGCGATGAGCAGTTCTTC.